This is a list of T cell receptor beta chains from one sample in a study of PD-L1 blockade in urothelial cancer. Libraries were prepared by immunoSEQ multiplex PCR; TCRdb keeps only in-frame clonotypes and omits some of them. The sample holds under 25,000 clones, 82% seen once. This sample comprised PBMCs, obtained around atezolizumab (anti-PD-L1) treatment. All receptors derive from a man in his sixties or seventies with urothelial cancer. CDR3s include the opening cysteine and the closing phenylalanine or tryptophan. Fields, in order: CDR3 length, V gene, D gene, J gene, clone size, CDR3 DNA, CDR3 protein. A D gene is named only where the DNA matches it firmly. Only some rows state a clone size, as once, few, many or a class for expanded clones.

15	TRBV29-1	TRBD1	TRBJ2-2	NA	TGCAGCGTTGCTAGTGGACAGGGGGTCGCCGGGGAGCTGTTTTTT	CSVASGQGVAGELFF
14	TRBV4-3	NA	TRBJ2-2	NA	TGCGCCAGCAGCCAAGAATCAGGGCCCGGGGAGCTGTTTTTT	CASSQESGPGELFF
15	TRBV13	TRBD2	TRBJ2-1	NA	TGTGCCACCAAGAGGAGCGGGAGGATGGGGGATGAGCAGTTCTTC	CATKRSGRMGDEQFF
14	TRBV27	TRBD1	TRBJ1-3	NA	TGTGCCAGCAGTTTCTTGGGACAGGGAAACACCATATATTTT	CASSFLGQGNTIYF
15	TRBV7-9	NA	TRBJ1-2	NA	TGTGCCAGCAGCTTAGCTATCTCGGGGGACTATGGCTACACCTTC	CASSLAISGDYGYTF
15	TRBV7-2	NA	TRBJ2-7	once	TGTGCCAGCAGCTTATTCGGACAGACGACATACGAGCAGTACTTC	CASSLFGQTTYEQYF
15	TRBV6-5	NA	TRBJ2-3	few	TGTGCCAGCAGTTACCGGGGAGAGAGCACAGATACGCAGTATTTT	CASSYRGESTDTQYF
14	TRBV6-4	NA	TRBJ1-1	NA	TGTGCCAGCAGAAAGACAGACAAGCTGACTGAAGCTTTCTTT	CASRKTDKLTEAFF
14	TRBV6-5	NA	TRBJ2-7	NA	TGTGCCAGCAGCTCTGGTTCGCGGGGTATAGCGCAGTACTTC	CASSSGSRGIAQYF
14	TRBV19	TRBD1	TRBJ1-2	NA	TGTGCCAGTAGTACCAGACAGGGGAACTATGGCTACACCTTC	CASSTRQGNYGYTF
14	TRBV4-3	NA	TRBJ1-2	few	TGCGCCAGCAGCCAAGACAGGGGCCCTTATGGCTACACCTTC	CASSQDRGPYGYTF
14	TRBV5-1	NA	TRBJ1-1	few	TGCGCCAGCAATTCAGGGGCCGGGAACACTGAAGCTTTCTTT	CASNSGAGNTEAFF
14	TRBV7-9	NA	TRBJ2-7	few	TGTGCCAGCAGCTTAGTCGGACTGAGCTACGAGCAGTACTTC	CASSLVGLSYEQYF
15	TRBV7-2	NA	TRBJ1-4	NA	TGTGCCAGCAGTTTATCGACAGGAGATAATGAAAAACTGTTTTTT	CASSLSTGDNEKLFF
16	TRBV4-2	TRBD2	TRBJ2-7	NA	TGTGCCAGCAGCCAAGGATTAGCGGGAGGGTCCTACGAGCAGTACTTC	CASSQGLAGGSYEQYF
14	TRBV6-5	NA	TRBJ1-3	NA	TGTGCCAGCAGTTACGGGCCCTCTGGAAACACCATATATTTT	CASSYGPSGNTIYF
15	TRBV6-5	NA	TRBJ1-2	NA	TGTGCCAGCAGTTACTCGGCCCTCAGGGGTGTTGGCTACACCTTC	CASSYSALRGVGYTF
14	TRBV11-1	NA	TRBJ1-1	NA	TGTGCCAGCAGCTTAACGGGATTGAACACTGAAGCTTTCTTT	CASSLTGLNTEAFF
16	TRBV10-3	TRBD2	TRBJ2-3	NA	TGTGCCATCAGTGAGGGACTAGCGCTCAGCACAGATACGCAGTATTTT	CAISEGLALSTDTQYF
13	TRBV12-5	NA	TRBJ2-5	NA	TGTGCTAGTGGGGAGGCACCCACAGAGACCCAGTACTTC	CASGEAPTETQYF
15	TRBV4-2	NA	TRBJ2-6	NA	TGTGCCGCGCGGAAGGATGACTCTGGGGCCAACGTCCTGACTTTC	CAARKDDSGANVLTF
16	TRBV5-1	TRBD1	TRBJ2-2	NA	TGCGCCAGCAGCTTAGAGACAGGGGGTAACACCGGGGAGCTGTTTTTT	CASSLETGGNTGELFF
16	TRBV7-9	NA	TRBJ1-1	NA	TGTGCCAGCAGCTCAGGCGAGGGGGGGATGAACACTGAAGCTTTCTTT	CASSSGEGGMNTEAFF
15	TRBV19	NA	TRBJ2-7	NA	TGTGCCAGTAGTAGATCCCTTGGCAGTACCTACGAGCAGTACTTC	CASSRSLGSTYEQYF
16	TRBV28	TRBD1	TRBJ2-3	NA	TGTGCCAGCAAGCGACAGGGGGGTAAGGGCACAGATACGCAGTATTTT	CASKRQGGKGTDTQYF
15	TRBV19	NA	TRBJ2-2	NA	TGTGCCAGTATCTTGGACTCTTCGAACACCGGGGAGCTGTTTTTT	CASILDSSNTGELFF
15	TRBV9	NA	TRBJ2-5	NA	TGTGCCAGCAGCGTAACGGGACTGACCCAAGAGACCCAGTACTTC	CASSVTGLTQETQYF
14	TRBV11-3	NA	TRBJ2-2	few	TGTGCCAGCAGCTTGGTACGGGAGAGCGGGGAGCTGTTTTTT	CASSLVRESGELFF
15	TRBV7-9	NA	TRBJ1-1	NA	TGTGCCAGCAGGCCTCTGGGAGGAGAGAACACTGAAGCTTTCTTT	CASRPLGGENTEAFF
16	TRBV14	NA	TRBJ2-1	NA	TGTGCCAGCAGCCCGCCCGATAGCGTCGAATACAATGAGCAGTTCTTC	CASSPPDSVEYNEQFF
12	TRBV7-9	NA	TRBJ2-2	NA	TGTGCCAGCAGCTTCTATACCGGGGAACTGTTTTTT	CASSFYTGELFF
16	TRBV16	TRBD1	TRBJ2-7	NA	TGTGCCAGCAGCCAACTTGAGACAGGGCTCTCCTACGAGCAGTACTTC	CASSQLETGLSYEQYF
15	TRBV5-4	TRBD1	TRBJ2-5	NA	TGTGCCAGCAGCTTACCGGGACAGGGGCCAGAGACCCAGTACTTC	CASSLPGQGPETQYF
16	TRBV4-3	TRBD2	TRBJ2-5	few	TGCGCCAGCAGCCATTCTTGGACTAGCGAACAAGAGACCCAGTACTTC	CASSHSWTSEQETQYF
14	TRBV28	NA	TRBJ1-2	NA	TGTGCCAGCACCCGAAACGGGGGGGTCTATGGCTACACCTTC	CASTRNGGVYGYTF
19	TRBV11-2	TRBD2	TRBJ2-1	few	TGTGCCAGCAGCTCGGGACTCAGGAGGGGCCAGCGGGAGAGGAATGAGCAGTTCTTC	CASSSGLRRGQRERNEQFF
15	TRBV28	TRBD1	TRBJ2-3	NA	TGTGCCAGCAGTTCCGGGACAGGACGCACAGATACGCAGTATTTT	CASSSGTGRTDTQYF
14	TRBV9	TRBD2	TRBJ2-2	NA	TGTGCCAGCAGCGTAACGGGGGGGACCGGGGAGCTGTTTTTT	CASSVTGGTGELFF
15	TRBV7-2	TRBD1	TRBJ1-2	once	TGTGCCAGCAGCTTAGTTGGGGCAGGGGGCTATGGCTACACCTTC	CASSLVGAGGYGYTF
14	TRBV5-1	NA	TRBJ1-1	NA	TGCGCCAGCAGCCCGGAAAGGGGGAACACTGAAGCTTTCTTT	CASSPERGNTEAFF
13	TRBV9	NA	TRBJ2-7	NA	TGTGCCAGCAGCGTCGGGAGTAGCAACGAGCAGTACTTC	CASSVGSSNEQYF
14	TRBV14	NA	TRBJ1-2	NA	TGTGCCAGCAGCCAAACCGGACAGAACTATGGCTACACCTTC	CASSQTGQNYGYTF
11	TRBV7-9	NA	TRBJ1-1	NA	TGTGCCAGCAGCTCACTAACTGAAGCTTTCTTT	CASSSLTEAFF
14	TRBV28	NA	TRBJ2-5	NA	TGTGCCAGCAGGGAGCGGAGGGTTCAAGAGACCCAGTACTTC	CASRERRVQETQYF
16	TRBV19	NA	TRBJ1-5	NA	TGTGCCAGTAGTATAGGGCGGGGGGTTCGCAATCAGCCCCAGCATTTT	CASSIGRGVRNQPQHF
17	TRBV19	TRBD2	TRBJ2-3	NA	TGTGCCAGTAGCCCAGACTCTAGCGGGAGGCACACAGATACGCAGTATTTT	CASSPDSSGRHTDTQYF